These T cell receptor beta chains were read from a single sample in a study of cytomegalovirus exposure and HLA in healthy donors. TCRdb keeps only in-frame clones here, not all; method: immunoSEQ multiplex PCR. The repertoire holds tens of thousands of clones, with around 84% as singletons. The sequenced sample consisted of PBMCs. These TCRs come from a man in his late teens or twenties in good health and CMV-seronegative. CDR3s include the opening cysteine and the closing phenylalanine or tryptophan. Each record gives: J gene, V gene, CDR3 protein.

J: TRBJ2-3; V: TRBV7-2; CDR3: CASSLVPSGTDTQYF
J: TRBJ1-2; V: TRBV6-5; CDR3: CASISTGTPEGYTF
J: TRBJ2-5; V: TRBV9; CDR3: CASSVTSGSFETQYF
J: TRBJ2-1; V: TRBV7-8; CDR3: CASSGDNEQFF
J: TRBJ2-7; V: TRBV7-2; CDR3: CASSTGPQRGREQYF
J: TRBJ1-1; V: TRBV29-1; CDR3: CSAGEAGGNTEAFF
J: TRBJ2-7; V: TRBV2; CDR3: CASSHGRENYEQYF
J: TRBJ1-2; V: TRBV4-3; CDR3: CASQVRTGDYGYTF
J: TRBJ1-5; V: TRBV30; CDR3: CAWRKYGQGSDQPQHF
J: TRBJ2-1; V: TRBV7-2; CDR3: CASSHRQGFGEQFF
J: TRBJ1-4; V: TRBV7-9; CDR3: CASSLERGTAGEKLFF
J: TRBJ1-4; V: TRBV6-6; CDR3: CASRRGALTTNEKLFF
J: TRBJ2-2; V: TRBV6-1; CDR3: CASRLTGGLGELFF
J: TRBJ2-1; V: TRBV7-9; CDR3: CASSHTGGPTDQQFF
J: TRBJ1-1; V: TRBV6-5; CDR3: CASSWAENTEAFF
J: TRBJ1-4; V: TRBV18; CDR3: CASSPAGRRGNEKLFF
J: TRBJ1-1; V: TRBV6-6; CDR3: CASSWDRGNEAFF
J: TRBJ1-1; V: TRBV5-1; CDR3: CASSIGQGRTEAFF
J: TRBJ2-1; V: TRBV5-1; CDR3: CASRSARQGGEGEQFF
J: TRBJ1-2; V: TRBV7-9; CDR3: CASSPRQGIYGYTF
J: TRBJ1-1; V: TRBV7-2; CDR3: CASSSRGQTGSTEAFF
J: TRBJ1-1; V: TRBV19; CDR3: CASLTGQGNGAEAFF
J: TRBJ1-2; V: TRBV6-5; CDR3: CASNPDRRGYGYTF
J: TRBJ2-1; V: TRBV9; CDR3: CASSSRDYYNEQFF
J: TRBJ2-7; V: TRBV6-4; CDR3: CASSEIGGVRQYF
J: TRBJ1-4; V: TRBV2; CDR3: CASSENGQGSEKLFF
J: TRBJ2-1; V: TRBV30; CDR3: CAWAGGSYNEQFF
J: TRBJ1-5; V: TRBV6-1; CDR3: CATRVVEVSNQPQHF
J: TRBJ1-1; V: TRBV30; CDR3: CAWRKLGGTEAFF
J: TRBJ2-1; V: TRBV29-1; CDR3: CSVGGSGGSRANEQFF
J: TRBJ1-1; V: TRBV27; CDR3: CASSLEGHRDTEAFF
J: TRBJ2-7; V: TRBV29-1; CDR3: CSVAGNPREQYF
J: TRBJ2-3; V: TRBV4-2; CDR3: CASSQVSGQGTDTQYF
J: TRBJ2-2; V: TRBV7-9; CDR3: CASSLQTSNTGELFF
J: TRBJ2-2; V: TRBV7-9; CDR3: CASSLWAGGNTGELFF
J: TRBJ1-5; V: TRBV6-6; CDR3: CAGRAGAHSNQPQHF
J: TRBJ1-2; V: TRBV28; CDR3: CASRGTGAGYGYTF
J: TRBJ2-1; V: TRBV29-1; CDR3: CSVDGARGAGAINEQFF
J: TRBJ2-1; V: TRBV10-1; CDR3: CASSDDPGTSGNSEQFF
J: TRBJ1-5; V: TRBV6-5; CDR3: CASSYEGAQPQHF
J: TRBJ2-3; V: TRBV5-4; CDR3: CASSSGEMDTQYF
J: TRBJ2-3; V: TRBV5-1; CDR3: CASRGYTITDTQYF
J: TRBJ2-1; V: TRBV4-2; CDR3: CASSQETSDEQFF
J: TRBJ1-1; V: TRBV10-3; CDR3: CAISEAENTEAFF
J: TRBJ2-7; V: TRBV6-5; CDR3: CASSYSPGQGTYEQYF
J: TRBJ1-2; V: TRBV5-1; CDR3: CASSQGLNSNYGYTF
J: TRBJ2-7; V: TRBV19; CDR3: CASSPGLAGTYEQYF